This T cell receptor beta chain appears in the sequencing data of a study of T cells in women clearing cervical HPV infection. Study summary: Controls' single incident HPV16 infection cleared within 12 months without precancer. With HLA typing for only a few women, HLA confounding remains possible.

The germline V gene has CDR1 SGHRS and CDR2 YFSETQ. This CDR3 has 14 residues. Trimming cost V 2 bases and J 4 bases, with 13 bases left between them. Note on this clone: The sequenced fragment ends 3 residues before the CDR3 boundary, so the rest is inferred from the germline J gene.

The data were produced by immunoSEQ multiplex PCR, yet TCRdb's version contains in-frame clones alone and is incomplete. The repertoire table contains about 39,000 clones. V usage is TRBV5-1 and J usage is TRBJ2-7; TRBD2 might be the D (6 bases). This clonotype was obtained from a woman aged 18 to 69 with a cervical HPV16 infection that either progressed to CIN3+ or cleared (not recorded which). Material for sequencing was blood buffy coat. The CDR3 DNA, read in part, is TGCGCCAGCAGCTTAGATCGTAGCGGTTACGAG. Its translation is CASSLDRSGYE. The whole CDR3 protein is CASSLDRSGYEQYF.